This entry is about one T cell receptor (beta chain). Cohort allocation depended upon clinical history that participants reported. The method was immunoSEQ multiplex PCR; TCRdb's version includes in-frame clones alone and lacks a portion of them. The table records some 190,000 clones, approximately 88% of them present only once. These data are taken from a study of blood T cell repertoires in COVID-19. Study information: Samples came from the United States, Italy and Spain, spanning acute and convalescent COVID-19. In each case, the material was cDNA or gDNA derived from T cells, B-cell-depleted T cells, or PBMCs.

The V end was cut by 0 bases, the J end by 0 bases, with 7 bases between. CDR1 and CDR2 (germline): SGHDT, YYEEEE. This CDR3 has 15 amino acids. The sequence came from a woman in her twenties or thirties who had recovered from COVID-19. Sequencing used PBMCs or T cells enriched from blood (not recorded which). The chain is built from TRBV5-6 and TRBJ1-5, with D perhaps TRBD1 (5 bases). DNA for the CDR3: TGTGCCAGCAGCTTGGCGGGGGGTAGCAATCAGCCCCAGCATTTT. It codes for CASSLAGGSNQPQHF.